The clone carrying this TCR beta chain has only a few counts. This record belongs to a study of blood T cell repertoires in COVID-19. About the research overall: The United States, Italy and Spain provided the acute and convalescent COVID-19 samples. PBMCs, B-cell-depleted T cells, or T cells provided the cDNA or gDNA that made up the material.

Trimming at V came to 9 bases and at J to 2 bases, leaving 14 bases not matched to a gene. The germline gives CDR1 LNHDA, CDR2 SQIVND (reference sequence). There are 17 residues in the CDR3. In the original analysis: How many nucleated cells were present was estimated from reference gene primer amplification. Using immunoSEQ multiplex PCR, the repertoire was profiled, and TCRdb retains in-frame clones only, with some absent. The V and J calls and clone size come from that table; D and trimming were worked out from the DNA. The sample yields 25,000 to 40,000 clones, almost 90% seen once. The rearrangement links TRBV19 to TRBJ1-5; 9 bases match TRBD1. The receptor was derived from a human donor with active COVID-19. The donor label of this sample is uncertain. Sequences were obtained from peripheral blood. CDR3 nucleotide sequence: TGTGCCAGGAAGGACAGGGGATTCGGTGAAGGCAATCAGCCCCAGCATTTT. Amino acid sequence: CARKDRGFGEGNQPQHF.